This TCR beta chain came from a study of CD8 T cells in ankylosing spondylitis. Study observations and caveats: A motif in TCR beta, a set of fewer than ten highly homologous variants, appeared characteristic of ankylosing spondylitis blood. From matched ankylosing spondylitis synovial fluid, disease-linked clones were reportedly recovered at significantly enriched levels.

This clonotype was seen only a few times. Its antigen is still unknown. MiXCR, run by TCRdb on the 5' RACE reads, gives a single entry per CDR3 protein. The data hold under 200,000 distinct CDR3 sequences, with just over 9.5% observed a single time. The CDR3 length is 16 residues. The sequencing sample was made of blood, either unsorted or a sorted T cell fraction (not recorded which). This clonotype was obtained from a female donor with ankylosing spondylitis or in good health (not recorded which). This chain joins TRBV21-1 and TRBJ2-3; the table's D call of TRBD2 was not tested on the DNA. TRBV21-1 is a documented pseudogene. CDR3 sequence (DNA): TGTGCCAGCAGCGGGACTAGCGGAGCCCCCGGAGATACGCAGTATTTT. This sequence encodes CASSGTSGAPGDTQYF.